This T cell receptor (beta chain) was recorded in a study of T cells in Graves' hyperthyroidism and ophthalmopathy. General study points: Most thyroid-expanded clonotypes above 0.001 were also found in blood.

What was amplified from RNA transcripts were TCR beta CDR3 regions. Primed by the HTBI set, a first-round RT-PCR was run on the TCR CDR3. TCRdb reanalysed the multiplex PCR reads using MiXCR and keeps one entry per CDR3 protein. Of roughly 510,000 distinct CDR3 sequences in the sample, about 45% were seen once. V was clipped by 7 bases and J by 3 bases, with 12 bases between them. In germline, CDR1 is SQVTM, CDR2 ANQGSEA. CDR3 length: 13 amino acids. As regards this clonotype: What it recognizes is unknown.

V is TRBV29-1 and J is TRBJ1-4; no clear D gene. Sequencing was carried out using peripheral blood or thyroid tissue (not recorded which). The sequence derives from an adult woman with Graves' disease, either hyperthyroidism or ophthalmopathy (not recorded which). CDR3 residues: CSGGVAANEKLFF. The CDR3 bases are TGCAGCGGCGGAGTCGCGGCTAATGAAAAACTGTTTTTT.